Sequencing of this T cell receptor (beta chain) was carried out in a study of T cell repertoires in cytomegalovirus infection. Whole-study context: TCR beta signatures that were public indicated CMV infection and matching HLA type.

In this sample, this clonotype turned up a few times. As yet, its antigen is unknown. V dropped 6 bases and J dropped 0; count of bases not matched to a gene: 4. This CDR3 is 15 amino acids long. CDR1 and CDR2 (germline): KGHDR, SFDVKD. TCRdb processed the reads anew with MiXCR; each CDR3 protein has one entry. The data show 90,000 to 130,000 distinct CDR3 sequences, with about 9.5% seen just once and around a third held by the top ten. This chain connects TRBV24-1 to TRBJ2-1; 7 nucleotides agree with TRBD2. The sequenced sample was PBMCs, sequenced either directly or after in vitro stimulation (not recorded which). The source is a human donor in good health (CMV status not recorded). Some clones in this sample may be carry-over from other donors' samples. CDR3 sequence reads: CATSSGVSSYNEQFF. For the CDR3, the DNA is TGTGCCACCAGTAGCGGGGTTAGCTCCTACAATGAGCAGTTCTTC.